This TCR beta chain came from a study of CD8+ T cells in alopecia areata. Study-wide context: Treated patients were given 5 to 10 mg oral tofacitinib twice daily.

General study points: More clonal than normal scalp was lesional scalp, particularly alopecia totalis/universalis. Researchers say the link of baseline CD8+ expansion to response remains uncertain, with one nonresponder. Tofacitinib produced a significant decrease in scalp clonality and in expanded CD8+ clones among the top 100.

The treatment here: oral pan-JAK inhibitor, 5-10 mg twice daily. The CDR3 length is 12 residues. Germline CDR1 and CDR2: MDHEN and SYDVKM. V dropped 3 bases and J dropped 5 bases, with 8 bases sitting between them. It was cDNA, reverse transcribed from extracted RNA, that served as the sequencing template. Only in-frame clones appear in the TCRdb table, and some are missing; sequencing was by immunoSEQ multiplex PCR. The sample includes 150,000 to 200,000 clones, roughly 62% of them seen just once. Concerning this clone: The antigen is unknown.

The sequenced sample was CD8+ T cells sorted from blood, obtained at week 24, from a patient treated with tofacitinib. This TCR was recovered from a human donor with alopecia areata. The rearrangement uses TRBV28 and TRBJ2-7, with unresolved D. The CDR3 DNA follows: TGTGCCAGCAGTTTCGGAAGGGACGAGCAGTACTTC. Translation: CASSFGRDEQYF.